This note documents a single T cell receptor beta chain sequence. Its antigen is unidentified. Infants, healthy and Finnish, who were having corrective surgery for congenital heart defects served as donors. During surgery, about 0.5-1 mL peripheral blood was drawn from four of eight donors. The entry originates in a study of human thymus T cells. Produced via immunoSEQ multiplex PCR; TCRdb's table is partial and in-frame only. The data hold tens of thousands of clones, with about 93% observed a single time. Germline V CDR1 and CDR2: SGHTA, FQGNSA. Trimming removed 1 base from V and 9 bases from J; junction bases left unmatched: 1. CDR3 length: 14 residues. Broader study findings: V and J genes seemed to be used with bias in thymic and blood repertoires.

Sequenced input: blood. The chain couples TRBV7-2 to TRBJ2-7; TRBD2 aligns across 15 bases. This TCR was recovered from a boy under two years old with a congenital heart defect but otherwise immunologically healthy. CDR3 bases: TGTGCCAGCAGCTTAGAGGGACTAGCGGGGGGGCAGTACTTC. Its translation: CASSLEGLAGGQYF.